This T cell receptor beta chain was identified during a study of cytomegalovirus exposure and HLA in healthy donors (dated by TCRdb to about 2017). Concerning the study at large: According to a later analysis, one platform produced both the 110 or so validation repertoires and the approximately 660 repertoires of the first cohort. The study aimed to test whether signatures of past pathogen exposure could be identified by cataloging public T cell receptors. Along with the approximately 670-subject first cohort, a separate validation cohort of approximately 110 different subjects was used. To predict cytomegalovirus infection status, the study brought together high-throughput TCR immunosequencing, statistical association of individual TCRs with disease status, and machine learning. General conclusions and limits of the study: In vitro tests confirmed that a few of the cytomegalovirus-associated TCR beta chains recognize cytomegalovirus antigens. A later analysis found that TCRs clustered in the first cohort also tended to co-occur in the 120 validation repertoires, with 94% of cluster scores above 0. The classifier was reported to diagnose cytomegalovirus status with high specificity and sensitivity in both the original cohort and the validation cohort. Most TCR sequences were seen in very few donors, while some public TCRs were found in many individuals. A total of 150 to 200 TCR beta chains were listed by the study as associated with cytomegalovirus. According to the authors, the approach could potentially be generalized to other disease states and immunological phenotypes. A later analysis lacked HLA typing for the validation cohort, so it scored co-occurrence in that cohort across all 120 repertoires.

The donors were included in the validation cohort of 120 subjects, a group kept apart from the roughly 670-subject first cohort. Libraries were prepared through the immunoSEQ multiplex PCR assay. The authors processed their data as follows. To diagnose cytomegalovirus status from the catalog of TCR beta chain sequences, a statistical classification framework was built. TCRdb provides this immuneACCESS table in a form limited to in-frame rearrangements. Some clones are lacking; in checked studies, under half of them reflect an unresolved V gene, and why the rest are absent is not known. That table furnishes V, J and clone size, whereas the DNA furnished D and trimming. The sample table records 150,000 to 200,000 clones; approximately 86% of these occur just once. 7.2% of the sample rests with the top ten. With respect to this clone: The antigen it recognizes is unknown. One base away there is no much larger clone; base qualities are not given.

The CDR3 sequence holds 12 residues, the cysteine and phenylalanine included. The retained sequence is limited to the CDR3, 36 bases, with the frame set at the first base. CDR1 MNHEY and CDR2 SMNVEV were looked up in the germline V gene (reference sequence). V is clipped by 5 bases and J by 2 bases, and the sequence between their germline boundaries is 4 bases long. The rearranged chain carries TRBV27 and TRBJ2-1; the D gene is unclear. The sample was PBMCs. The TCR comes from a man aged 25 to 40 in good health and CMV-seropositive. The nucleotide sequence reads TGTGCCAGCAGTACTACCTACAATGAGCAGTTCTTC. Its protein reads: CASSTTYNEQFF.